This TCR beta chain appears in the sequencing data of a study of T cell changes during pregnancy in multiple sclerosis. Clones were sequenced by immunoSEQ multiplex PCR, and TCRdb holds only the in-frame ones, with some missing. The top ten hold 2.5% of the sample, which has approximately 90,000 clones, roughly 90% seen once. Germline CDR1 and CDR2: LGHNT and FRNRAP. The CDR3 totals 14 residues. J was trimmed by 8 bases and V by 9 bases; bases with no gene match: 15. The input for sequencing was peripheral blood, taken in the first trimester of pregnancy. The clonotype originates from a female donor with multiple sclerosis, enrolled in a pregnancy study. This chain connects TRBV12-5 to TRBJ1-2; 7 bases map to TRBD1. This CDR3 reads CARGRPDRRGGYTF. For the CDR3, the DNA is TGTGCTAGGGGGAGACCGGACAGGCGAGGAGGCTACACCTTC.